The 20 T cell receptor beta chains reported below all come from one sample, sequenced in a study of T cells in localized non-small cell lung cancer. Sequencing was performed with immunoSEQ multiplex PCR; in TCRdb, only in-frame clones are kept and a portion is missing. The repertoire has around 3,100 clones, approximately 20% of them found once; the top ten carry over 15%. The specimen was lung tumor tissue, collected before any cancer treatment. The receptors stem from a man between 40 and 70 years old with stage I squamous cell lung carcinoma.

CDR3 in DNA: TGTGCCAGCCGATCTGGCGGGGGTTACACCGGGGAGCTGTTTTTT. Translation gives CASRSGGGYTGELFF. The chain carries TRBV19 and TRBJ2-2, with 7 bases identical to TRBD2. Germline trimming cut 9 bases from V and 3 bases from J; bases unmatched to any gene: 10. The CDR3 spans 15 residues. The V gene's germline CDR1 is LNHDA and CDR2 SQIVND (reference sequence). The full variable domain, completed using reference TRBV19 and TRBJ2-2, is DGGITQSPKYLFRKEGQNVTLSCEQNLNHDAMYWYRQDPGQGLRLIYYSQIVNDFQKGDIAEGYSVSREKKESFPLTVTSAQKNPTAFYLCASRSGGGYTGELFFGEGSRLTVL.

This clone showed up just a few times. The V gene is TRBV11-3, the J gene TRBJ1-6; tentative D call: TRBD1 (5 bases). The CDR3 runs to 15 residues. Per germline, CDR1 SGHNT and CDR2 YENEEA. Trimming pared 5 bases from V and 6 bases from J, leaving 14 bases between. In nucleotides, the CDR3 is TGTGCCAGCAGCACGTACAGGTTTTCTAATTCACCCCTCCACTTT. It is translated as CASSTYRFSNSPLHF.

The chain has TRBV9 and TRBJ2-2; D gene unclear. The CDR3 consists of 13 residues. V lost 3 bases, J lost 4 bases, and 7 bases lay in between. The V gene's germline CDR1 is SGDLS and CDR2 YYNGEE. CDR3 sequence: CASSGTGTGELFF. The CDR3 region has the DNA TGTGCCAGCAGCGGAACGGGCACCGGGGAGCTGTTTTTT.

The rearrangement links TRBV30 to TRBJ2-7; perhaps TRBD2 as D (6 bases). The CDR3 extends over 20 amino acids. V was cut by 0 bases and J by 3 bases, with 30 bases left in between. Germline CDR1 and CDR2: GTSNPN and SVGIG (reference sequence). The CDR3 region is CAWSVWRGGQGVRGYYEQYF. The CDR3, as DNA: TGTGCCTGGAGTGTATGGAGGGGCGGGCAGGGAGTCCGAGGGTACTACGAGCAGTACTTC.

By share of the sample, this clone is medium-sized (0.01 to 0.1%). The rearrangement joins TRBV11-3 to TRBJ1-5; perhaps TRBD1 as D (6 bases). CDR3 size: 14 residues. CDR1 is SGHNT and CDR2 is YENEEA in the germline V gene. Deletions cut 5 bases from V and 6 bases from J, with 14 bases between. The CDR3 DNA follows: TGTGCCAGCAGCCTGGGGGCAGGGAGTCAGCCCCAGCATTTT. Translated: CASSLGAGSQPQHF.

This chain joins TRBV28 and TRBJ1-1, with 10 bases fitting TRBD1. Germline-derived CDR1 and CDR2 are MDHEN and SYDVKM. J gave up 2 bases and V 4 bases, and 1 base lay outside the gene matches. The CDR3 loop spans 14 amino acids. This CDR3 reads CASSWDRGNTEAFF. CDR3 nucleotide sequence: TGTGCCAGCAGTTGGGACAGGGGTAACACTGAAGCTTTCTTT.

This clone was found a few times. The V gene is TRBV11-3, the J gene TRBJ1-2; D possibly corresponds to TRBD1 (5 bases). V was pared by 5 bases and J by 0 bases, with 16 bases between. CDR3 length equals 16 residues. Germline CDR1 is SGHNT and CDR2 is YENEEA. The CDR3, as DNA: TGTGCCAGCAGCACATTCCGGGGGTTAGCTAACTATGGCTACACCTTC. Its protein is CASSTFRGLANYGYTF.

This clone was picked up a small number of times. The chain employs TRBV28 and TRBJ1-5, with D perhaps matching TRBD1 (6 bases). Germline CDR1 is MDHEN and CDR2 is SYDVKM. Between the trimmed V and J ends, which lost 0 bases and 2 bases, there was a span of 8 bases. The CDR3 sequence is 15 residues long. Here the CDR3 DNA reads TGTGCCAGCAGTTTATGGTCAGGGGGCAATCAGCCCCAGCATTTT. As protein: CASSLWSGGNQPQHF.

This clone was found a few times. This rearrangement joins TRBV30 to TRBJ2-7; 10 bases match TRBD1. Germline V gives CDR1 GTSNPN, CDR2 SVGIG (reference sequence). CDR3 size: 13 residues. The ends lost 5 bases at V and 4 bases at J; junction bases unmatched: 5. CDR3 sequence (DNA): TGTGCCTGGGCGACAGGGGGCGGGTACGAGCAGTACTTC. This codes for CAWATGGGYEQYF.

The genes are TRBV28 and TRBJ2-3; D call uncertain. The ends were cut back, 5 bases at V and 2 bases at J, with 5 bases in the middle. Germline loops: CDR1 MDHEN, CDR2 SYDVKM. CDR3 size: 12 residues. CDR3 sequence (DNA): TGTGCCAGCAGTCCTTACACAGATACGCAGTATTTT. Its protein product is CASSPYTDTQYF.

This clone is labeled medium-sized (0.01 to 0.1%). In DNA form, the CDR3 reads TGTGCCAGCAGCATTGGGGGGCCTAGCACAGATACGCAGTATTTT. Protein: CASSIGGPSTDTQYF. The J gene is TRBJ2-3, the V gene TRBV11-3, with D perhaps TRBD1 or TRBD2 (6 bases each). The ends were cut back, 5 bases at V and 0 bases at J, with 12 bases in the middle. Germline loops: CDR1 SGHNT, CDR2 YENEEA. This CDR3 is built from 15 residues.

A few counts support this clone. The rearrangement uses TRBV11-3 and TRBJ2-3, with no clear D. This CDR3 is built from 14 residues. The V end lost 5 bases, the J end lost 3 bases, and 12 bases lay between the germline ends. CDR1 is SGHNT, CDR2 YENEEA, per germline. The CDR3 loop is CASSPGLGTDTQYF. The DNA for the CDR3 is TGTGCCAGCAGCCCTGGCCTCGGAACAGATACGCAGTATTTT.

This clone is large within its sample. The chain is built from TRBV18 and TRBJ1-1; tentatively, D is TRBD1 (6 bases). The germline CDR1 and CDR2 sequences are KGHSH and LQKENI. This CDR3 contains 13 residues. The V end lost 4 bases, the J end lost 5 bases, and 11 bases lay between the germline ends. CDR3 nucleotide sequence: TGTGCCAGCTCACTAGGGGGAGAAACTGAAGCTTTCTTT. This gives the protein CASSLGGETEAFF.

There are many counts of this clone. CDR3 residues: CASSLRFGRDYWQYF. Here the CDR3 DNA reads TGTGCCAGCAGCTTAAGATTTGGTAGGGACTACTGGCAGTACTTC. The chain combines TRBV11-3 with TRBJ2-5; 7 positions agree with TRBD2. With 2 bases clipped from V and 11 bases from J, the junction kept 14 bases outside the gene matches. Germline V CDR1 and CDR2: SGHNT, YENEEA. This CDR3 has 15 residues.

This chain connects TRBV6-8 to TRBJ1-3, with D possibly matching TRBD1 (6 bases). Trimming stripped 4 bases from V and 4 bases from J, with 14 bases between. The germline gives CDR1 MNHGY, CDR2 SAAAGT. The CDR3 contains 15 residues. This chain's CDR3 is CASSWRGGLGNTIYF. CDR3 sequence (DNA): TGTGCCAGCAGTTGGCGTGGGGGGCTCGGAAACACCATATATTTT.

In this sample, this clone turned up a few times. The rearrangement joins TRBV11-3 to TRBJ2-7; D may correspond to TRBD1 or TRBD2 (7 bases each). Trimming left V 3 bases short and J 0 bases short, with 12 bases between. The CDR3 is 15 residues long. Germline CDR1 reads SGHNT; CDR2 reads YENEEA. The CDR3 DNA sequence: TGTGCCAGCAGCTTGGCGGGGGACAGCTCCTACGAGCAGTACTTC. Its translation: CASSLAGDSSYEQYF.

The chain has TRBV19 and TRBJ1-6, with TRBD1 matching over 7 bases. The germline CDR1 and CDR2 sequences are LNHDA and SQIVND (reference sequence). This CDR3 is 14 amino acids long. V lost 6 bases, J lost 8 bases, and 7 bases stayed unmatched. The CDR3 DNA reads as TGTGCCAGTAGCGTGGGGACAGCCTATTCACCCCTCCACTTT. Encoded protein: CASSVGTAYSPLHF.

This clone turned up a few times. The rearrangement uses TRBV6-1 and TRBJ1-5; D remains ambiguous. V dropped 1 base and J dropped 7 bases, with 8 bases sitting between them. CDR3 length: 13 amino acids. Germline V gene lookup returns CDR1 MNHNS and CDR2 SASEGT. The CDR3 coding sequence is TGTGCCAGCAGTGAAGGCCATCGCCAGCCCCAGCATTTT. This gives the protein CASSEGHRQPQHF.

This chain connects TRBV5-1 to TRBJ2-3; 7 bases agree with TRBD2. The CDR3 runs 15 residues. CDR1 is SGHRS, CDR2 YFSETQ, per germline. Trimming removed 1 base from V and 4 bases from J; junction bases left unmatched: 6. The CDR3: CASSLPRGGADTQYF. Written as DNA, the CDR3 is TGCGCCAGCAGCTTGCCCCGCGGGGGAGCAGATACGCAGTATTTT.

The chain carries TRBV12-5 and TRBJ1-1; unclear D gene. CDR1 and CDR2 from the germline V gene are LGHNT and FRNRAP. This CDR3 has 11 amino acids. Here the CDR3 reads CASGLGTEAFF. CDR3 in DNA: TGTGCCAGCGGTCTAGGGACTGAAGCTTTCTTT. Variable domain in full (rest from reference TRBV12-5 and TRBJ1-1): DARVTQTPRHKVTEMGQEVTMRCQPILGHNTVFWYRQTMMQGLELLAYFRNRAPLDDSGMPKDRFSAEMPDATLATLKIQPSEPRDSAVYFCASGLGTEAFFGQGTRLTVV.